This T cell receptor (beta chain) is from a study of blood T cell repertoires in COVID-19. Study-level background: Sites across the United States, Italy and Spain contributed samples from acute and convalescent COVID-19. In each case, the material was cDNA or gDNA derived from T cells, B-cell-depleted T cells, or PBMCs.

The CDR3 consists of 16 residues. Germline V gene sequence: CDR1 LNHDA, CDR2 SQIVND (reference sequence). The trim removed 5 bases at V and 1 base at J, leaving 5 bases unmatched. How the authors handled the data: The assay estimated nucleated cells by amplifying reference gene primers. The data were produced by immunoSEQ multiplex PCR, yet TCRdb's version contains in-frame clones alone and is incomplete. The DNA was the basis for D and trimming; V, J and clone size are from that table. The sample lists about 60,000 clones, roughly 80% seen once, with over 10% in the top ten. This clonotype was sampled from a man aged 80 or over with acute or convalescent COVID-19. The rearrangement links TRBV19 to TRBJ2-7; 13 bases are a match to TRBD2. Input material: peripheral blood. The CDR3 nucleotides are TGTGCCAGTAGTCCCTCGGGACTAGCGGGGTCCTACGAGCAGTACTTC. Translation gives CASSPSGLAGSYEQYF.